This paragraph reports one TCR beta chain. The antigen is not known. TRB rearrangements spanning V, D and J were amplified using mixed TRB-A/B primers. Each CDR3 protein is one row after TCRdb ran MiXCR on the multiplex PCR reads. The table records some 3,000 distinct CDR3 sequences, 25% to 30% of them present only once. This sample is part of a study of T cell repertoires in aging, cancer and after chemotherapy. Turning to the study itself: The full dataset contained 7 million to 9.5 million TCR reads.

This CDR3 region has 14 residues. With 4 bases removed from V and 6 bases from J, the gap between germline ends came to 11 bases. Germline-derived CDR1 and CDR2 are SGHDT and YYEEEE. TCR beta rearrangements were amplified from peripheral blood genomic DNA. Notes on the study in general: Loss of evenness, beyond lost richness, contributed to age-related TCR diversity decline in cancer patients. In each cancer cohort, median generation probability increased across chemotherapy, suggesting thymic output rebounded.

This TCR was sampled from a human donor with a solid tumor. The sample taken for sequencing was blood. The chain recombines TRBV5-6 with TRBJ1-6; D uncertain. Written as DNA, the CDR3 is TGTGCCAGCAGCCAGAGACACTCTAATTCACCCCTCCACTTT. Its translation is CASSQRHSNSPLHF.